What follows are 18 T cell receptor beta chains derived from one specimen sequenced in a study of HIV-infected patients and healthy controls. No cell fractionation was done, so the repertoire covers all unsorted peripheral blood T cells. Alpha and beta constant-region primers primed reverse transcription of 500 to 550 ng RNA. Separate chain-specific third strand synthesis with multiplexing indices produced the alpha and beta libraries. MiXCR, run by TCRdb on the 5' RACE reads, gives a single entry per CDR3 protein. The sample holds about 15,000 distinct CDR3 sequences, over 5% seen once. Sequenced sample: blood. These receptors all stem from an adult in good health.

This clonotype was seen many times. This chain uses TRBV28 with TRBJ2-7; D perhaps matches TRBD2 (7 bases). Trimming took 9 bases from V and 6 from J, leaving 15 bases between them. Germline V CDR1 and CDR2: MDHEN, SYDVKM. The CDR3 contains 12 residues. The CDR3 is CASRGGLGEQYF. CDR3 sequence (DNA): TGTGCCAGTAGGGGGGGGCTAGGCGAGCAGTACTTC.

V gene TRBV7-3 combines with J gene TRBJ2-3; TRBD2 is a possible D gene (7 bases). Germline V gene lookup returns CDR1 SGHTA and CDR2 FQGTGA. This CDR3 has 15 amino acids. Trimming shortened V by 6 bases and J by 2 bases, and 15 bases separated the two germline ends. CDR3 sequence (DNA): TGTGCCAGCAGTTCTAGGGGGGGACCCACAGATACGCAGTATTTT. Its translation is CASSSRGGPTDTQYF.

This clonotype was recorded at least ten times. V is TRBV5-4 and J is TRBJ2-3, with TRBD1 as a possible D gene (7 bases). V was trimmed by 4 bases and J by 3 bases, leaving 18 bases between them. The CDR3 loop spans 16 amino acids. From germline, CDR1 is SGHNT and CDR2 YYREEE (reference sequence). CDR3 in amino acids: CASSIKLTGRTDTQYF. In DNA form, the CDR3 reads TGTGCCAGCAGCATCAAACTGACAGGGAGGACAGATACGCAGTATTTT.

The chain recombines TRBV6-1 with TRBJ2-7; D not certain. The length of the CDR3 is 17 residues. V lost 2 bases, J lost 6 bases, and 23 bases lay in between. The germline gives CDR1 MNHNS, CDR2 SASEGT. In DNA, the CDR3 is TGTGCCAGCAGTGAACCTGAGTTGGCTCCGCGCCGCCGCGAGCAGTACTTC. This translates into CASSEPELAPRRREQYF.

There are many counts of this clonotype. V and J are TRBV7-2 and TRBJ1-4; D gene uncertain. V was clipped by 4 bases and J by 1 base, with 22 bases between them. Germline CDR1 is SGHTA and CDR2 is FQGNSA. The length of the CDR3 is 19 residues. CDR3 in amino acids: CASSSKDGRYRGTNEKLFF. The CDR3 bases are TGTGCCAGCAGCTCCAAGGACGGCCGCTACCGCGGAACTAATGAAAAACTGTTTTTT. The complete variable domain, with remaining parts taken from reference TRBV7-2 and TRBJ1-4, reads GAGVSQSPSNKVTEKGKDVELRCDPISGHTALYWYRQSLGQGLEFLIYFQGNSAPDKSGLPSDRFSAERTGGSVSTLTIQRTQQEDSAVYLCASSSKDGRYRGTNEKLFFGSGTQLSVL.

In this sample, this clonotype turned up many times. The V call is TRBV27, the J call TRBJ2-1; D unclear. The CDR3 loop spans 16 amino acids. Per the germline V gene, CDR1 is MNHEY and CDR2 is SMNVEV (reference sequence). V lost 6 bases to trimming and J lost 5 bases, with 20 bases between them. CDR3 sequence reads: CASSYKKRSYHNEQFF. In nucleotides, the CDR3 is TGTGCCAGCAGCTATAAGAAACGATCGTACCACAATGAGCAGTTCTTC.

This clonotype was seen repeatedly, ten times or more. The chain joins TRBV29-1 to TRBJ2-1; 9 bases fit TRBD1. There are 13 residues in the CDR3. CDR1 SQVTM and CDR2 ANQGSEA come from the germline V gene. V was pared by 4 bases and J by 6 bases, with 4 bases of the junction left unmatched. CDR3 sequence reads: CSVGTGASNEQFF. CDR3 sequence (DNA): TGCAGCGTTGGGACAGGGGCATCCAATGAGCAGTTCTTC.

This clonotype rates as medium-sized (0.01 to 0.1%). The chain has TRBV20-1 and TRBJ2-5; maybe TRBD2 (6 bases). Germline CDR1 reads DFQATT; CDR2 reads SNEGSKA (reference sequence). This CDR3 has 12 residues. Trimming took off 5 bases at V and 2 bases at J, with 9 bases between the two ends. The CDR3 nucleotides are TGCAGTGCTGGACTATCACAAGAGACCCAGTACTTC. Its translation: CSAGLSQETQYF.

This clonotype was counted at least ten times. CDR3 region: CASSAEVLAGIYNEQFF. CDR3 sequence (DNA): TGTGCCAGCAGTGCTGAAGTTCTAGCGGGGATTTACAATGAGCAGTTCTTC. The chain joins TRBV12-3 or TRBV12-4 to TRBJ2-1; the match to TRBD2 covers 9 bases. Trimming cost V 5 bases and J 4 bases; bases outside gene matches: 12. The CDR3 has 17 amino acids.

This clonotype has at least ten counts. V and J are TRBV2 and TRBJ1-4; D is unresolved. The germline CDR1 and CDR2 sequences are SNHLY and FYNNEI. V dropped 3 bases and J dropped 8 bases, with 13 bases sitting between them. The CDR3 runs 14 residues. Here the CDR3 reads CASSDLGPTEKLFF. CDR3 DNA sequence: TGTGCCAGCAGTGATCTGGGCCCGACCGAAAAACTGTTTTTT.

This clonotype was recorded many times. The gene calls are TRBV4-3 and TRBJ2-1, with TRBD1 as a possible D gene (6 bases). Germline V gene data show CDR1 as LGHNA and CDR2 as YSLEER. The CDR3 consists of 14 residues. Deletions cut 5 bases from V and 8 bases from J, with 16 bases between. The CDR3 sequence: CASSVAQGRYEQFF. CDR3 sequence (DNA): TGCGCCAGCAGCGTCGCACAGGGTCGGTATGAGCAGTTCTTC.

This clonotype was found many times. The chain is built from TRBV20-1 and TRBJ2-7; D not certain. V was clipped by 1 base and J by 5 bases, with 12 bases between them. CDR3 size: 13 residues. Germline CDR1 DFQATT, CDR2 SNEGSKA (reference sequence). The CDR3 here is CSARGTVPHEQYF. The DNA for the CDR3 is TGCAGTGCTAGAGGGACGGTCCCCCACGAGCAGTACTTC.

There are many counts of this clonotype. The gene calls are TRBV9 and TRBJ2-7; 8 bases match TRBD1. The CDR3 is made up of 16 amino acids. Trimming removed 4 bases from V and 3 bases from J; junction bases left unmatched: 12. The germline V gene has CDR1 SGDLS and CDR2 YYNGEE. The CDR3 nucleotides are TGTGCCAGCAGCTTCCACCCGACAGGGGATTACTACGAGCAGTACTTC. Protein product: CASSFHPTGDYYEQYF.

This clonotype was observed at least ten times. The chain is built from TRBV20-1 and TRBJ2-3; D is perhaps TRBD1 (6 bases). Trimming took off 1 base at V and 2 bases at J, with 16 bases between the two ends. Germline V gene data show CDR1 as DFQATT and CDR2 as SNEGSKA (reference sequence). The CDR3 runs 16 residues. CDR3 in DNA: TGCAGTGCTAGAGGGGGGCTAGGCGTTTCCACAGATACGCAGTATTTT. Residues: CSARGGLGVSTDTQYF.

This sequence joins TRBV27 and TRBJ2-3; 9 bases match TRBD1. The CDR3 is made up of 17 amino acids. The J segment lost 0 bases and the V segment lost 0 bases, leaving 4 bases of the junction unmatched. The V gene's germline CDR1 is MNHEY and CDR2 SMNVEV (reference sequence). The CDR3 DNA is TGTGCCAGCAGTTTATCGGGGACAGGGTCTAGCACAGATACGCAGTATTTT. Translation: CASSLSGTGSSTDTQYF.

Many counts were recorded for this clonotype. The J gene is TRBJ1-2, the V gene TRBV6-1; D is ambiguous. The length of the CDR3 is 13 residues. Trimming cost V 1 base and J 11 bases, with 14 bases left between them. From germline, CDR1 is MNHNS and CDR2 SASEGT. The CDR3 loop is CASSEVRKTHYTF. The CDR3 nucleotides are TGTGCCAGCAGTGAAGTCCGCAAGACACATTACACCTTC.

This clonotype was counted many times. In DNA, the CDR3 is TGTGCCATCAGTGCGGGGGCGAAAACTGAAGCTTTCTTT. This encodes CAISAGAKTEAFF. The genes are TRBV10-3 and TRBJ1-1; a weak D match, TRBD1 (6 bases). The CDR3 consists of 13 residues. V lost 4 bases to trimming and J lost 5 bases, with 11 bases between them. The V gene's germline CDR1 is ENHRY and CDR2 SYGVKD.

This clonotype was seen repeatedly, ten times or more. The chain recombines TRBV5-5 with TRBJ1-1; 7 bases fit TRBD1. Germline lookup yields CDR1 SGHKS and CDR2 YYEKEE (reference sequence). The CDR3 loop spans 14 amino acids. The trim removed 5 bases at V and 2 bases at J, leaving 6 bases unmatched. The CDR3, as DNA: TGTGCCAGCAGTCGGGGGACAGACAACACTGAAGCTTTCTTT. Protein product: CASSRGTDNTEAFF. The variable domain in full, with the rest retrieved from reference TRBV5-5 and TRBJ1-1, is DAGVTQSPTHLIKTRGQQVTLRCSPISGHKSVSWYQQVLGQGPQFIFQYYEKEERGRGNFPDRFSARQFPNYSSELNVNALLLGDSALYLCASSRGTDNTEAFFGQGTRLTVV.